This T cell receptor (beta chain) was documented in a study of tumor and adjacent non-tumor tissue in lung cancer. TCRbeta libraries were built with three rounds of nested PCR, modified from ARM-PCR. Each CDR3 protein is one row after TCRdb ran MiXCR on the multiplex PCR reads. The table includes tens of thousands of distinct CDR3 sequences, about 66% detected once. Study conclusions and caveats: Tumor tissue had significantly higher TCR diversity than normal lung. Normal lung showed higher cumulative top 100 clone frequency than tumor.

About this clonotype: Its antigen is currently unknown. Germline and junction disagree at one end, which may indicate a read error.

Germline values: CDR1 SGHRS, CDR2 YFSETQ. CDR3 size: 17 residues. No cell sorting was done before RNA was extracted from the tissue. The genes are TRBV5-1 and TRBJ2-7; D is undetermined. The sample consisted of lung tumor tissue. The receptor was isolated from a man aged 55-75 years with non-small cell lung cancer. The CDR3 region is CAGSLTYDLTGTYEQYF. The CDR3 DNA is TGCGCCGGCAGCTTGACCTACGACCTGACGGGTACCTACGAGCAGTACTTC. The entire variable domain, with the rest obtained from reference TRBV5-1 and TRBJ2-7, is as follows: KAGVTQTPRYLIKTRGQQVTLSCSPISGHRSVSWYQQTPGQGLQFLFEYFSETQRNKGNFPGRFSGRQFSNSRSEMNVSTLELGDSALYLCAGSLTYDLTGTYEQYFGPGTRLTVT.